Below, 19 T cell receptor beta chains from the same sample are listed, as sequenced in a study of cytotoxic CD8 clonotypes in ibrutinib-treated CLL. Data came from immunoSEQ multiplex PCR; TCRdb stores just in-frame clones and leaves some out. The repertoire holds fewer than 400,000 clones, roughly 67% seen once, with 5% to 6.5% in the top ten. This specimen consisted of PBMCs, obtained after 36 months of ibrutinib treatment. The receptors were gathered from a human donor with chronic lymphocytic leukemia.

The chain couples TRBV6-6 to TRBJ1-1; 9 positions agree with TRBD1. The CDR3 contains 14 residues. CDR1 and CDR2 (germline): MNHNY, SVGAGI (reference sequence). V dropped 2 bases and J dropped 4; count of bases not matched to a gene: 2. CDR3 nucleotide sequence: TGTGCCAGCAGTTACATGACAGGGGGCACTGAAGCTTTCTTT. Encoded protein: CASSYMTGGTEAFF.

The rearrangement uses TRBV29-1 and TRBJ1-2; D gene unclear. The germline CDR1 and CDR2 sequences are SQVTM and ANQGSEA. This CDR3 has 13 residues. Between the trimmed V and J ends, which lost 3 bases and 4 bases, there was a span of 12 bases. In DNA, the CDR3 is TGCAGCGTTGATACGGCTACGGGCTATGGCTACACCTTC. Protein product: CSVDTATGYGYTF.

V gene TRBV19 combines with J gene TRBJ2-5; D possibly corresponds to TRBD2 (5 bases). Germline lookup yields CDR1 LNHDA and CDR2 SQIVND (reference sequence). The CDR3 is made up of 15 amino acids. V shed 1 base and J shed 1 base, with 10 bases lying between them. This CDR3 is CASSIVFRGQETQYF. CDR3 bases: TGTGCCAGTAGTATAGTGTTCCGGGGCCAAGAGACCCAGTACTTC.

The CDR3 sequence is CASSVLATRAKNIQYF. The CDR3 DNA sequence: TGTGCCAGCAGCGTCTTGGCGACACGAGCCAAAAACATTCAGTACTTC. This chain connects TRBV28 to TRBJ2-4; D call uncertain. CDR1 and CDR2 from the germline V gene are MDHEN and SYDVKM. V dropped 6 bases and J dropped 0 bases, with 15 bases sitting between them. The CDR3 extends over 16 amino acids.

The chain has TRBV5-4 and TRBJ1-2; TRBD1 is a possible D gene (6 bases). V lost 5 bases, J lost 0 bases, and 11 bases lay in between. The CDR3 sequence is 14 residues long. CDR1 is SGHNT, CDR2 YYREEE, per germline (reference sequence). This chain's CDR3 is CASSGTTPNYGYTF. For the CDR3, the DNA is TGTGCCAGCAGTGGGACAACTCCTAACTATGGCTACACCTTC.

V gene TRBV7-8 combines with J gene TRBJ2-7, with 12 nucleotides matching TRBD2. The CDR3 is 17 residues long. With V trimmed by 2 bases and J by 0 bases, 5 bases remained unmatched. Germline V gives CDR1 SGHVS, CDR2 FQNEAQ. The CDR3 reads CASSLSTSGGSSYEQYF. CDR3 nucleotide sequence: TGTGCCAGCAGCTTATCAACTAGCGGGGGGAGCTCCTACGAGCAGTACTTC.

This clone was observed a handful of times. This CDR3 reads CASSEFPETSGANVLTF. The CDR3 nucleotides are TGTGCCAGCAGTGAATTTCCCGAAACCTCTGGGGCCAACGTCCTGACTTTC. The rearrangement uses TRBV25-1 and TRBJ2-6; D remains unclear. V lost 1 base, J lost 0 bases, and 10 bases lay in between. This CDR3 contains 17 residues. Germline-derived CDR1 and CDR2 are MGHDK and SYGVNS.

This chain connects TRBV7-9 to TRBJ1-6, with 8 nucleotides matching TRBD1. The junction had 6 bases not matched to a gene; V was cut back by 5 bases and J by 3 bases. The CDR3 length is 16 residues. Germline CDR1 and CDR2: SEHNR and FQNEAQ (reference sequence). CDR3 coding DNA: TGTGCCAGCAGCCATCCTGACAGGGGCTATAATTCACCCCTCCACTTT. Encoded protein: CASSHPDRGYNSPLHF.

The rearrangement uses TRBV7-2 and TRBJ2-7; D call uncertain. Germline CDR1 reads SGHTA; CDR2 reads FQGNSA. The CDR3 spans 14 residues. Trimming removed 0 bases at V and 0 bases at J, with 6 bases between. The CDR3 protein is CASSLASNSYEQYF. The CDR3 region has the DNA TGTGCCAGCAGCTTAGCGAGTAACTCCTACGAGCAGTACTTC. The full variable domain, with the rest looked up from reference TRBV7-2 and TRBJ2-7, is GAGVSQSPSNKVTEKGKDVELRCDPISGHTALYWYRQSLGQGLEFLIYFQGNSAPDKSGLPSDRFSAERTGGSVSTLTIQRTQQEDSAVYLCASSLASNSYEQYFGPGTRLTVT.

J is TRBJ1-2 and V is TRBV20-1; D is undetermined. CDR3 length: 9 amino acids. Germline CDR1 is DFQATT and CDR2 is SNEGSKA (reference sequence). Trimming pared 1 base from V and 7 bases from J, leaving 1 base between. The CDR3 reads CSARVGYTF. The CDR3 coding sequence is TGCAGTGCTAGAGTTGGCTACACCTTC.

The chain is built from TRBV4-1 and TRBJ2-5; 8 bases are shared with TRBD2. V was pared by 3 bases and J by 7 bases, with 13 bases of the junction left unmatched. Germline values: CDR1 MGHRA, CDR2 YSYEKL. This CDR3 is 16 amino acids long. CDR3: CASSHDPGTRFGTQYF. As DNA, the CDR3 is TGCGCCAGCAGCCACGACCCGGGGACTAGATTTGGGACCCAGTACTTC.

The chain couples TRBV9 to TRBJ1-3; a possible D gene is TRBD1 (5 bases). There are 16 residues in the CDR3. V shed 2 bases and J shed 1 base, with 13 bases lying between them. Germline V lookup: CDR1 SGDLS, CDR2 YYNGEE. CDR3 DNA sequence: TGTGCCAGCAGCGTCCAATCGACAGAATCTGGAAACACCATATATTTT. This sequence encodes CASSVQSTESGNTIYF.

The rearrangement joins TRBV6-5 to TRBJ2-7, with D uncertain. Germline-derived CDR1 and CDR2 are MNHEY and SVGAGI. This CDR3 has 16 residues. V gave up 0 bases and J gave up 4 bases, with 16 bases separating them. For the CDR3, the DNA is TGTGCCAGCAGTTACTCAAGATCTGACTCCCTTTACGAGCAGTACTTC. Translation: CASSYSRSDSLYEQYF.

V usage is TRBV10-3 and J usage is TRBJ2-3; no clear D. Germline-derived CDR1 and CDR2 are ENHRY and SYGVKD. Trimming removed 1 base from V and 0 bases from J, with 11 bases in between. The CDR3 totals 16 residues. The CDR3 is CAISELPGSSTDTQYF. CDR3 nucleotides: TGTGCCATCAGTGAGTTACCAGGATCTAGCACAGATACGCAGTATTTT.

This sequence joins TRBV29-1 and TRBJ2-5; 10 nucleotides match TRBD1. The ends lost 7 bases at V and 7 bases at J; junction bases unmatched: 9. Germline V gene sequence: CDR1 SQVTM, CDR2 ANQGSEA. CDR3 length: 13 amino acids. As DNA, the CDR3 is TGCAGCGCAGACAGGGGGCCCCGTGGGACCCAGTACTTC. It specifies CSADRGPRGTQYF.

V and J are TRBV7-9 and TRBJ1-5, with 8 nucleotides matching TRBD1. The ends lost 6 bases at V and 2 bases at J; junction bases unmatched: 3. The germline CDR1 and CDR2 sequences are SEHNR and FQNEAQ (reference sequence). The CDR3 sequence is 14 residues long. The CDR3 loop is CASSGQGGNQPQHF. CDR3 coding DNA: TGTGCCAGCAGTGGACAGGGTGGCAATCAGCCCCAGCATTTT. The whole variable domain, remainder taken from reference TRBV7-9 and TRBJ1-5, is DTGVSQNPRHKITKRGQNVTFRCDPISEHNRLYWYRQTLGQGPEFLTYFQNEAQLEKSRLLSDRFSAERPKGSFSTLEIQRTEQGDSAMYLCASSGQGGNQPQHFGDGTRLSIL.

This chain uses TRBV6-1 with TRBJ2-3; no definite D call. The V gene lost 3 bases and the J gene lost 8 bases, with 12 bases spanning the gap. Germline CDR1 and CDR2: MNHNS and SASEGT. CDR3 length: 13 residues. The CDR3 sequence: CASSDGRWSTQYF. The DNA of the CDR3 is TGTGCCAGCAGTGACGGTCGCTGGAGTACGCAGTATTTT.

The V call is TRBV5-1, the J call TRBJ1-1; 8 nucleotides line up with TRBD1. V lost 1 base to trimming and J lost 3 bases; unmatched junction nucleotides: 8. The CDR3 spans 16 residues. Germline CDR1 and CDR2: SGHRS and YFSETQ. The CDR3 region has the DNA TGCGCCAGCAGCTTGAGGACAGGGCTTCGAGACACTGAAGCTTTCTTT. Translation gives CASSLRTGLRDTEAFF.

This clone has more than one count but fewer than ten. This chain connects TRBV7-6 to TRBJ2-3; D perhaps matches TRBD2 (6 bases). The CDR3 has 16 residues. CDR1 is SGHVS, CDR2 FNYEAQ, per germline. Trimming removed 2 bases at V and 1 base at J, with 13 bases between. The CDR3 spells CASSLLRGGGTDTQYF. CDR3 DNA: TGTGCCAGCAGCTTATTAAGGGGCGGGGGCACAGATACGCAGTATTTT.